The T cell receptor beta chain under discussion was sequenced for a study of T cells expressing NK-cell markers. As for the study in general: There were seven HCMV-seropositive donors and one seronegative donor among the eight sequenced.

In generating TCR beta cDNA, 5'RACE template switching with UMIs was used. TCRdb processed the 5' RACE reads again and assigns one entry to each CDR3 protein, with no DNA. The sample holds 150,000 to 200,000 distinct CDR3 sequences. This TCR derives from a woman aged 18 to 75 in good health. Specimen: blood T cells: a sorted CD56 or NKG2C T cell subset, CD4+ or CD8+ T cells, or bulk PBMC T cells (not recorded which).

The chain's CDR3 is CASNSDGWGDEQFF. The rearrangement links TRBV2 to TRBJ2-1; no DNA is available, so the TRBD1 call from TCRdb remains unchecked. CDR3 size: 14 residues. In germline, CDR1 is SNHLY, CDR2 FYNNEI. The full variable domain, rest sourced from reference TRBV2 and TRBJ2-1, is EPEVTQTPSHQVTQMGQEVILRCVPISNHLYFYWYRQILGQKVEFLVSFYNNEISEKSEIFDDQFSVERPDGSNFTLKIRSTKLEDSAMYFCASNSDGWGDEQFFGPGTRLTVL.